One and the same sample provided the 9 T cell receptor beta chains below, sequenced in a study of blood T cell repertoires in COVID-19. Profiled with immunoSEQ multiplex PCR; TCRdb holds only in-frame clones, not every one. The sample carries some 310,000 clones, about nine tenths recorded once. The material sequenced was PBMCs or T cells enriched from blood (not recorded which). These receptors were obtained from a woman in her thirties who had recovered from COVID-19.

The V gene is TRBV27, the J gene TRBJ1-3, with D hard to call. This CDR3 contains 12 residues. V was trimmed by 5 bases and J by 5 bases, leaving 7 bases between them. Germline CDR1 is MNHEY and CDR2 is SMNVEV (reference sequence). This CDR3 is CASSPGRNTIYF. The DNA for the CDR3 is TGTGCCAGCAGTCCGGGGAGAAACACCATATATTTT.

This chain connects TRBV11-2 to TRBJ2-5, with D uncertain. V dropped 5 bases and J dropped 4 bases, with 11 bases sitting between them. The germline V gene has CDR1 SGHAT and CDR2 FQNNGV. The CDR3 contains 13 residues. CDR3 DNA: TGTGCCAGCAGCCCCAGACTCGGAGAGACCCAGTACTTC. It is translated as CASSPRLGETQYF.

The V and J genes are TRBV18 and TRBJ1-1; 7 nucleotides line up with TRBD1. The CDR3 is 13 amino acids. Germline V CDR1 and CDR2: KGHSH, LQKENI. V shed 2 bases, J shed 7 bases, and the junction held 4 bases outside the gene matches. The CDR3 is CASSPTAGGEAFF. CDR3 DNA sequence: TGTGCCAGCTCACCAACTGCAGGGGGTGAAGCTTTCTTT.

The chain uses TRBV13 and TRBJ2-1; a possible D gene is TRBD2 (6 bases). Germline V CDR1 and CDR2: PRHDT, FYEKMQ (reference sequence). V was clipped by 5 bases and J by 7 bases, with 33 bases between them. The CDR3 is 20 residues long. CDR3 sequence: CASSPYIQRGWGDTENEQFF. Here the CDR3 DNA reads TGTGCCAGCAGCCCCTATATTCAGAGGGGTTGGGGGGATACAGAAAATGAGCAGTTCTTC.

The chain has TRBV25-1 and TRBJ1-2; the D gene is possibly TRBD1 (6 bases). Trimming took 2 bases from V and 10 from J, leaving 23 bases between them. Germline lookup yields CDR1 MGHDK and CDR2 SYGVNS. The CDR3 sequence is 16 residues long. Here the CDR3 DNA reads TGTGCCAGCAGTGAAAGCGGGAAGGCCAGGGGAATCCTCTACACCTTC. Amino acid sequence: CASSESGKARGILYTF.

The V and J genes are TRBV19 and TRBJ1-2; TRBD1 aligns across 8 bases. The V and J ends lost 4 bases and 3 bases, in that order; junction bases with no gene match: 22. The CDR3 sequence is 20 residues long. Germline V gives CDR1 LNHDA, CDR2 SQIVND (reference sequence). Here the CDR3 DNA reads TGTGCCAGTAGTAGGTTGTTTGGCAGGGGGCAAAGAAGTGGGTACTATGGCTACACCTTC. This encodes CASSRLFGRGQRSGYYGYTF.

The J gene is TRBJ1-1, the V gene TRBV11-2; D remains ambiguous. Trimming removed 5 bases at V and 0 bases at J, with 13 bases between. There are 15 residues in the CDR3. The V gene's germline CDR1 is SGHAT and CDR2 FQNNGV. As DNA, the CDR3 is TGTGCCAGCAGCGCAGGTAAGACGGTGAACACTGAAGCTTTCTTT. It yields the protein CASSAGKTVNTEAFF.

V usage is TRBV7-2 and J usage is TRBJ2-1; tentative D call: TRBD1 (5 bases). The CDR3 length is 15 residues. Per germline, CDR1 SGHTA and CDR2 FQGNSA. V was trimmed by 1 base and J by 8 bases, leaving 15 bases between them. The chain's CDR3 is CASSLEAGSDDEQFF. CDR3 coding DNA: TGTGCCAGCAGCTTAGAGGCAGGGTCTGACGATGAGCAGTTCTTC.

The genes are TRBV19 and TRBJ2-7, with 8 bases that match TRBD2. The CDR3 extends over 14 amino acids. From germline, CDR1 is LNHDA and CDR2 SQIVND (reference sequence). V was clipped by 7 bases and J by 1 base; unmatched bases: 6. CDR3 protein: CASTPSGPSYEQYF. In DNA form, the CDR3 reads TGTGCCAGTACTCCTAGCGGGCCTTCCTACGAGCAGTACTTC.